The 10 T cell receptor beta chains below all came from one sample that was sequenced in a study of cytomegalovirus exposure and HLA in healthy donors. Sequencing was performed with immunoSEQ multiplex PCR; in TCRdb, only in-frame clones are kept and a portion is missing. The data hold around 98,000 clones, with around 85% observed a single time. Specimen: PBMCs. Receptor source: a woman aged 30 to 39 in good health and CMV-seronegative.

V is TRBV10-3 and J is TRBJ1-4, with 8 bases that match TRBD1. This CDR3 has 13 residues. The J segment lost 8 bases and the V segment lost 5 bases, leaving 4 bases of the junction unmatched. Germline V gene lookup returns CDR1 ENHRY and CDR2 SYGVKD. The CDR3 is CAISLRDREKLFF. The DNA of the CDR3 is TGTGCCATCAGTCTACGGGACAGGGAAAAACTGTTTTTT.

This clone was observed a few times. The rearrangement joins TRBV28 to TRBJ1-2; D unclear. CDR1 and CDR2 (germline): MDHEN, SYDVKM. V lost 5 bases and J 4 bases, leaving 17 bases between the germline ends. The CDR3 has 15 residues. CDR3 sequence reads: CASSLPGPPIYGYTF. CDR3 bases: TGTGCCAGCAGTCTGCCAGGTCCGCCTATCTATGGCTACACCTTC.

V is TRBV11-2 and J is TRBJ2-5; no firm D call. This CDR3 has 13 residues. The V gene lost 3 bases and the J gene lost 5 bases, with 10 bases spanning the gap. Looked up from germline, CDR1 is SGHAT and CDR2 is FQNNGV. CDR3 region: CASSFGLPETQYF. CDR3 DNA sequence: TGTGCCAGCAGCTTCGGTCTTCCGGAGACCCAGTACTTC.

This clone has just a few counts. CDR3 loop: CASSRGGDTHEQYF. The CDR3 nucleotides are TGTGCCAGTAGTCGGGGAGGGGATACCCACGAGCAGTACTTC. The rearrangement links TRBV19 to TRBJ2-7; 7 bases are shared with TRBD2. Looked up from germline, CDR1 is LNHDA and CDR2 is SQIVND (reference sequence). The CDR3 contains 14 residues. The junction had 9 bases not matched to a gene; V was cut back by 5 bases and J by 5 bases. The full variable domain, with the rest looked up from reference TRBV19 and TRBJ2-7, is DGGITQSPKYLFRKEGQNVTLSCEQNLNHDAMYWYRQDPGQGLRLIYYSQIVNDFQKGDIAEGYSVSREKKESFPLTVTSAQKNPTAFYLCASSRGGDTHEQYFGPGTRLTVT.

The V gene is TRBV18, the J gene TRBJ1-2; 7 bases agree with TRBD1. The CDR3 runs to 14 residues. V shed 3 bases, J shed 4 bases, and the junction held 5 bases outside the gene matches. The germline V gene encodes CDR1 KGHSH and CDR2 LQKENI. CDR3 region: CASSPETGLYGYTF. For the CDR3, the DNA is TGTGCCAGCTCACCGGAGACAGGGCTCTATGGCTACACCTTC. Complete variable domain (other parts from reference TRBV18 and TRBJ1-2): NAGVMQNPRHLVRRRGQEARLRCSPMKGHSHVYWYRQLPEEGLKFMVYLQKENIIDESGMPKERFSAEFPKEGPSILRIQQVVRGDSAAYFCASSPETGLYGYTFGSGTRLTVV.

The sample holds a few counts of this clone. The chain uses TRBV28 and TRBJ2-7, with 9 bases identical to TRBD2. Germline CDR1 MDHEN, CDR2 SYDVKM. The CDR3 has 14 residues. V was pared by 1 base and J by 5 bases, with 3 bases of the junction left unmatched. CDR3 DNA: TGTGCCAGCAGTTTATTAGCGGGAGCCCACGAGCAGTACTTC. This sequence encodes CASSLLAGAHEQYF.

This chain uses TRBV7-8 with TRBJ2-6; D is unresolved. CDR1 is SGHVS, CDR2 FQNEAQ, per germline. CDR3 length: 18 amino acids. V was shortened by 5 bases and J by 1 base, with 18 bases between the two germline ends. The CDR3 spells CASSQTHRAISGANVLTF. Written as DNA, the CDR3 is TGTGCCAGCAGCCAAACTCACAGAGCCATATCTGGGGCCAACGTCCTGACTTTC.

The V call is TRBV6-4, the J call TRBJ2-2; 7 nucleotides agree with TRBD1. The CDR3 is made up of 15 amino acids. Per germline, CDR1 MRHNA and CDR2 SNTAGT. Losses at the gene ends were 4 bases for V and 7 bases for J; bases not matched to a gene: 9. CDR3 coding DNA: TGTGCCAGCAGTGCCCACGACAGGGCTCTCGGGGAGCTGTTTTTT. It translates to CASSAHDRALGELFF.

The rearrangement joins TRBV6-4 to TRBJ2-1; 8 bases match TRBD1. Germline V gene sequence: CDR1 MRHNA, CDR2 SNTAGT. The length of the CDR3 is 15 residues. V was clipped by 3 bases and J by 0 bases; unmatched bases: 1. In DNA form, the CDR3 reads TGTGCCAGCAGTGAAACAGGGGGCTCCTACAATGAGCAGTTCTTC. This translates into CASSETGGSYNEQFF.

The V call is TRBV18, the J call TRBJ1-5, with TRBD1 identical over 9 bases. The junction had 2 bases not matched to a gene; V was cut back by 6 bases and J by 2 bases. Germline-derived CDR1 and CDR2 are KGHSH and LQKENI. This CDR3 is built from 14 residues. This CDR3 is CASSTGGRNQPQHF. CDR3 in DNA: TGTGCCAGCTCCACAGGGGGCCGCAATCAGCCCCAGCATTTT. The variable domain in full, with the rest retrieved from reference TRBV18 and TRBJ1-5, is NAGVMQNPRHLVRRRGQEARLRCSPMKGHSHVYWYRQLPEEGLKFMVYLQKENIIDESGMPKERFSAEFPKEGPSILRIQQVVRGDSAAYFCASSTGGRNQPQHFGDGTRLSIL.